This is a list of T cell receptor beta chains from one sample in a study of cytomegalovirus exposure and HLA in healthy donors. The table came from immunoSEQ multiplex PCR; TCRdb's copy has only in-frame clones and leaves some out. Recorded here are 40,000 to 45,000 clones; the top ten clones represent more than 1.5%. Source material: PBMCs. The receptors derive from a young woman in good health and CMV-seronegative. The CDR3 runs from the conserved cysteine through the conserved F or W. Each record gives: J gene, D gene, V gene, CDR3 protein, CDR3 DNA. The D gene is left open where the match is weak.

j_call: TRBJ2-1
d_call: .
v_call: TRBV5-1
cdr3_aa: CASRAGAGQYNEQFF
cdr3_nt: TGCGCCAGCAGGGCCGGAGCGGGACAATACAATGAGCAGTTCTTC

j_call: TRBJ1-1
d_call: .
v_call: TRBV13
cdr3_aa: CASSLTGNTEAFF
cdr3_nt: TGTGCCAGCAGCTTGACAGGGAACACTGAAGCTTTCTTT

j_call: TRBJ2-7
d_call: .
v_call: TRBV15
cdr3_aa: CATSRDRGLSYEQYF
cdr3_nt: TGTGCCACCAGCAGAGACAGGGGTCTCTCCTACGAGCAGTACTTC

j_call: TRBJ2-1
d_call: .
v_call: TRBV18
cdr3_aa: CASSPQDTYNEQFF
cdr3_nt: TGTGCCAGCTCACCACAAGACACCTACAATGAGCAGTTCTTC

j_call: TRBJ2-7
d_call: TRBD2
v_call: TRBV5-1
cdr3_aa: CASSLTSGNPLYEQYF
cdr3_nt: TGCGCCAGCAGCTTGACCAGCGGGAATCCCCTCTACGAGCAGTACTTC

j_call: TRBJ1-2
d_call: TRBD1
v_call: TRBV9
cdr3_aa: CASSVEGQGYGYTF
cdr3_nt: TGTGCCAGCAGCGTAGAGGGACAGGGATATGGCTACACCTTC

j_call: TRBJ2-7
d_call: TRBD1
v_call: TRBV19
cdr3_aa: CASSPRTGGSEQYF
cdr3_nt: TGTGCCAGTAGTCCCAGGACAGGGGGCAGCGAGCAGTACTTC

j_call: TRBJ2-5
d_call: TRBD2
v_call: TRBV30
cdr3_aa: CAWSPGLAGAETQYF
cdr3_nt: TGTGCCTGGAGTCCCGGACTAGCGGGAGCTGAGACCCAGTACTTC

j_call: TRBJ1-2
d_call: .
v_call: TRBV9
cdr3_aa: CASSVGGGVYTF
cdr3_nt: TGTGCCAGCAGCGTAGGGGGCGGGGTCTACACCTTC

j_call: TRBJ2-1
d_call: .
v_call: TRBV4-3
cdr3_aa: CASSQDSGAQLFF
cdr3_nt: TGCGCCAGCAGCCAAGATTCCGGAGCTCAGTTGTTCTTC

j_call: TRBJ2-1
d_call: .
v_call: TRBV18
cdr3_aa: CASPPPGLANNEQFF
cdr3_nt: TGTGCCAGCCCCCCACCTGGGCTAGCCAACAATGAGCAGTTCTTC

j_call: TRBJ2-3
d_call: TRBD2
v_call: TRBV6-5
cdr3_aa: CASTTSGRYTDTQYF
cdr3_nt: TGTGCCAGCACCACTAGCGGGAGGTACACAGATACGCAGTATTTT

j_call: TRBJ2-2
d_call: TRBD2
v_call: TRBV10-3
cdr3_aa: CAITNDGRGTGELFF
cdr3_nt: TGTGCCATCACAAACGATGGGAGGGGCACCGGGGAGCTGTTTTTT

j_call: TRBJ1-3
d_call: .
v_call: TRBV5-1
cdr3_aa: CASSPSPGNGNTIYF
cdr3_nt: TGCGCCAGCAGCCCCTCGCCGGGGAACGGAAACACCATATATTTT

j_call: TRBJ2-7
d_call: .
v_call: TRBV13
cdr3_aa: CASRNGDTTYEQYF
cdr3_nt: TGTGCCAGCCGAAACGGGGACACGACCTACGAGCAGTACTTC

j_call: TRBJ2-7
d_call: .
v_call: TRBV4-2
cdr3_aa: CASRGGSQEQYF
cdr3_nt: TGTGCCAGCAGGGGGGGTAGCCAAGAGCAGTACTTC

j_call: TRBJ2-7
d_call: TRBD1
v_call: TRBV18
cdr3_aa: CASSPRQGGSYEQYF
cdr3_nt: TGTGCCAGCTCACCTCGACAGGGGGGTTCCTACGAGCAGTACTTC

j_call: TRBJ2-3
d_call: .
v_call: TRBV29-1
cdr3_aa: CSAGRATDTQYF
cdr3_nt: TGCAGCGCCGGGAGAGCGACAGATACGCAGTATTTT

j_call: TRBJ1-4
d_call: .
v_call: TRBV4-1
cdr3_aa: CASSQADRLNEKLFF
cdr3_nt: TGCGCCAGCAGCCAAGCGGACAGACTGAATGAAAAACTGTTTTTT

j_call: TRBJ2-1
d_call: TRBD2
v_call: TRBV7-2
cdr3_aa: CASSLVGSGRAGEQFF
cdr3_nt: TGTGCCAGCAGCTTAGTGGGTAGCGGGAGGGCCGGTGAGCAGTTCTTC

j_call: TRBJ1-3
d_call: .
v_call: TRBV6-5
cdr3_aa: CASSYSSRGAGNTIYF
cdr3_nt: TGTGCCAGCAGTTACTCGTCCAGGGGTGCTGGAAACACCATATATTTT

j_call: TRBJ2-7
d_call: TRBD2
v_call: TRBV7-9
cdr3_aa: CASSLGTSASYEQYF
cdr3_nt: TGTGCCAGCAGCTTAGGGACTAGCGCCTCCTACGAGCAGTACTTC

j_call: TRBJ2-1
d_call: TRBD1
v_call: TRBV9
cdr3_aa: CASSSRTGFDEQFF
cdr3_nt: TGTGCCAGCAGCTCCAGGACAGGGTTCGATGAGCAGTTCTTC

j_call: TRBJ1-1
d_call: .
v_call: TRBV28
cdr3_aa: CASSPDRLRVEAFF
cdr3_nt: TGTGCCAGCAGCCCTGACAGGTTGAGGGTTGAAGCTTTCTTT

j_call: TRBJ2-7
d_call: TRBD1
v_call: TRBV6-1
cdr3_aa: CASSDRGTGLAYEQYF
cdr3_nt: TGTGCCAGCAGTGATAGGGGGACAGGCCTAGCCTACGAGCAGTACTTC

j_call: TRBJ2-2
d_call: TRBD2
v_call: TRBV30
cdr3_aa: CAGSGSWQDTGELFF
cdr3_nt: TGTGCCGGGAGCGGGAGTTGGCAGGACACCGGGGAGCTGTTTTTT